This T cell receptor beta chain was observed in a study of blood T cell repertoires in COVID-19. Study information: Acute and convalescent COVID-19 specimens originated in the United States, Italy and Spain. T cells, B-cell-depleted T cells, or PBMCs supplied cDNA or gDNA.

Trimming stripped 3 bases from V and 4 bases from J, with 31 bases between. CDR1 MGHRA and CDR2 YSYEKL come from the germline V gene. CDR3 length: 21 residues. Produced via immunoSEQ multiplex PCR; TCRdb's table is partial and in-frame only. The table lists around 400,000 clones, approximately 87% of them singletons. This TCR came from a woman younger than 45 with COVID-19, enrolled during active disease. V and J are TRBV4-1 and TRBJ1-5; D is perhaps TRBD1 (5 bases). Sequences were obtained from peripheral blood. In DNA, the CDR3 is TGCGCCAGCAGCCACGCCCCTCCGAGTGCGGGGCGGGTTAATGGGAATCAGCCCCAGCATTTT. This encodes CASSHAPPSAGRVNGNQPQHF.